One sample yielded the 9 T cell receptor beta chains listed below, sequenced in a study of human T cells and chemical hapten exposure. TCRdb reprocessed the RACE reads with MiXCR, giving one entry per CDR3 protein. This repertoire shows 150,000 to 200,000 distinct CDR3 sequences, more than 14% found once; its top ten account for 1.5% to 2%. Time point in this sample: patch test 1, 2 weeks after DPC sensitization. Stated treatment: therapeutic diphenylcyclopropenone sensitization with weekly scalp DPC. This material consisted of whole blood, taken in connection with sensitization to the hapten diphenylcyclopropenone (DPC). The receptors shown here come from a woman aged 25 to 39 with alopecia areata. Some clones in this sample may be carry-over from other donors' samples.

This chain links TRBV7-3 with TRBJ2-3; D not certain. V gave up 4 bases and J gave up 6 bases, with 11 bases separating them. The CDR3 spans 13 residues. Germline V gives CDR1 SGHTA, CDR2 FQGTGA. The chain's CDR3 is CASSSRHGDTQYF. CDR3 coding DNA: TGTGCCAGCAGCTCCCGTCATGGGGATACGCAGTATTTT.

This clonotype was detected a few times. The J gene is TRBJ1-6, the V gene TRBV12-3 or TRBV12-4; a possible D gene is TRBD1 (5 bases). This CDR3 is built from 13 residues. Trimming took off 10 bases at V and 6 bases at J, with 13 bases between the two ends. CDR3 protein: CATSETVNSPLHF. The CDR3 coding sequence is TGTGCCACGAGCGAGACAGTTAATTCACCCCTCCACTTT.

The chain uses TRBV28 and TRBJ1-1, with D uncertain. This CDR3 comprises 15 residues. V gave up 3 bases and J gave up 7 bases, with 18 bases separating them. Per germline, CDR1 MDHEN and CDR2 SYDVKM. The CDR3 spells CASSLPPPSGDEAFF. The DNA of the CDR3 is TGTGCCAGCAGTTTGCCTCCACCGTCCGGGGATGAAGCTTTCTTT.

This clonotype turned up a few times. The chain employs TRBV7-9 and TRBJ2-7; no definite D call. The CDR3 is 14 residues long. Trimming took 5 bases from V and 2 from J, leaving 13 bases between them. The V gene's germline CDR1 is SEHNR and CDR2 FQNEAQ (reference sequence). DNA of the CDR3: TGTGCCAGCAGCCTCCAAAGGGAACCCTACGAGCAGTACTTC. Translating gives CASSLQREPYEQYF. Full variable domain (rest looked up from reference TRBV7-9 and TRBJ2-7): DTGVSQNPRHKITKRGQNVTFRCDPISEHNRLYWYRQTLGQGPEFLTYFQNEAQLEKSRLLSDRFSAERPKGSFSTLEIQRTEQGDSAMYLCASSLQREPYEQYFGPGTRLTVT.

This clonotype occurred a few times. J is TRBJ1-2 and V is TRBV5-1; D might be TRBD1 (5 bases). The CDR3 loop spans 13 amino acids. V was cut by 4 bases and J by 4 bases, with 11 bases left in between. The germline V gene encodes CDR1 SGHRS and CDR2 YFSETQ. CDR3 DNA sequence: TGCGCCAGCAGCACAGACAGCGGCTATGGCTACACCTTC. Its protein is CASSTDSGYGYTF.

This clonotype was observed at least ten times. The chain is built from TRBV7-2 and TRBJ1-4; D call uncertain. CDR1 SGHTA and CDR2 FQGNSA come from the germline V gene. Between the trimmed V and J ends, which lost 5 bases and 5 bases, there was a span of 15 bases. This CDR3 comprises 15 residues. The chain's CDR3 is CASSPRPGNNEKLFF. CDR3 bases: TGTGCCAGCAGCCCCCGGCCTGGGAACAATGAAAAACTGTTTTTT.

This clonotype was seen at least ten times. The J gene is TRBJ2-7, the V gene TRBV6-1; D could derive from TRBD1 or TRBD2 (5 bases each). CDR1 MNHNS and CDR2 SASEGT come from the germline V gene. The CDR3 loop spans 14 amino acids. V lost 4 bases and J lost 3, with 13 bases in between. CDR3 sequence (DNA): TGTGCCAGCAGTGCGGGGCGAAACAACTACGAGCAGTACTTC. This sequence encodes CASSAGRNNYEQYF.

The V gene is TRBV3-1, the J gene TRBJ1-6; D is undetermined. Germline V gene lookup returns CDR1 LGHDT and CDR2 YNNKEL (reference sequence). With 0 bases removed from V and 0 bases from J, the gap between germline ends came to 9 bases. The CDR3 totals 17 residues. CDR3 DNA: TGTGCCAGCAGCCAAGAAGGAAAAATCTCCTATAATTCACCCCTCCACTTT. Protein: CASSQEGKISYNSPLHF.

This clonotype was counted between two and nine times. CDR3 DNA sequence: TGCAGTGCCAGACTAGCGGGAGGGGTCAATGAGCAGTTCTTC. Translated, it gives CSARLAGGVNEQFF. This chain connects TRBV20-1 to TRBJ2-1; 14 positions match TRBD2. This CDR3 contains 14 residues. V lost 6 bases, J lost 6 bases, and 4 bases stayed unmatched. CDR1 and CDR2 (germline): DFQATT, SNEGSKA (reference sequence).